This is a list of T cell receptor beta chains from one sample in a study of T cell responses to AZD1222 COVID-19 vaccine. Only in-frame clones appear in the TCRdb table, and some are missing; sequencing was by immunoSEQ multiplex PCR. The table lists fewer than 150,000 clones, approximately 90% of them singletons, with around 3.5% in the top ten. The specimen comprised peripheral blood, sampled on day 0 of AZD1222 vaccination. Receptor source: an adult in good health. Each CDR3 is given with its conserved first and last residue. The order of the fields is J gene, clone size, D gene, V gene, CDR3 protein, CDR3 DNA. A D gene is named only where the DNA matches it firmly. Clone size is shown for a subset of rows, as once, few, many or a class of expanded clone.

j_gene: TRBJ1-5; abundance: .; d_gene: .; v_gene: TRBV6-5; CDR3aa: CASSYQKYSNQPQHF; CDR3nt: TGTGCCAGCAGTTACCAGAAGTATAGCAATCAGCCCCAGCATTTT
j_gene: TRBJ1-2; abundance: .; d_gene: .; v_gene: TRBV5-1; CDR3aa: CASRRTGSYGYTF; CDR3nt: TGCGCCAGCAGGCGTACAGGGTCCTATGGCTACACCTTC
j_gene: TRBJ1-4; abundance: .; d_gene: TRBD1; v_gene: TRBV10-3; CDR3aa: CAISSSPRGGREKLFF; CDR3nt: TGTGCCATCAGTTCCAGCCCCAGGGGGGGACGGGAAAAACTGTTTTTT
j_gene: TRBJ1-4; abundance: .; d_gene: .; v_gene: TRBV7-2; CDR3aa: CASSFTAKGFGLIKEKLFF; CDR3nt: TGTGCCAGCAGCTTTACAGCTAAGGGTTTCGGGTTAATTAAGGAAAAACTGTTTTTT
j_gene: TRBJ1-5; abundance: .; d_gene: TRBD1; v_gene: TRBV5-5; CDR3aa: CASSGTGGNQPQHF; CDR3nt: TGTGCCAGCAGCGGGACAGGGGGCAATCAGCCCCAGCATTTT
j_gene: TRBJ2-3; abundance: .; d_gene: .; v_gene: TRBV6-2/TRBV6-3; CDR3aa: CASSYSAEAESTDTQYF; CDR3nt: TGTGCCAGCAGTTACTCAGCCGAGGCGGAGAGCACAGATACGCAGTATTTT
j_gene: TRBJ1-4; abundance: .; d_gene: TRBD1; v_gene: TRBV30; CDR3aa: CAWSVWRDRGDEKLFF; CDR3nt: TGTGCCTGGAGTGTTTGGCGGGACAGGGGTGATGAAAAACTGTTTTTT
j_gene: TRBJ1-1; abundance: .; d_gene: .; v_gene: TRBV19; CDR3aa: CASSSLRGLTEAFF; CDR3nt: TGTGCCAGTAGTAGTCTCCGGGGGCTGACTGAAGCTTTCTTT
j_gene: TRBJ1-1; abundance: few; d_gene: .; v_gene: TRBV15; CDR3aa: CATSRDPFLGAFF; CDR3nt: TGTGCCACCAGCAGAGACCCATTTCTGGGTGCTTTCTTT
j_gene: TRBJ2-7; abundance: .; d_gene: .; v_gene: TRBV19; CDR3aa: CASRSTESSYEQYF; CDR3nt: TGTGCCAGTAGGTCGACAGAAAGCTCCTACGAGCAGTACTTC
j_gene: TRBJ2-7; abundance: .; d_gene: TRBD2; v_gene: TRBV13; CDR3aa: CARAPGGLSYEQYF; CDR3nt: TGTGCCCGCGCGCCGGGGGGGTTGTCCTACGAGCAGTACTTC
j_gene: TRBJ2-7; abundance: .; d_gene: .; v_gene: TRBV5-1; CDR3aa: CASSPTGLGSYEQYF; CDR3nt: TGCGCCAGCAGCCCTACAGGGCTCGGATCCTACGAGCAGTACTTC
j_gene: TRBJ1-2; abundance: medium-sized; d_gene: TRBD1; v_gene: TRBV15; CDR3aa: CATSVRTGSGYTF; CDR3nt: TGTGCCACCAGCGTGAGGACAGGGAGTGGCTACACCTTC
j_gene: TRBJ1-5; abundance: .; d_gene: .; v_gene: TRBV18; CDR3aa: CASQGEAHSNQPQHF; CDR3nt: TGTGCCAGCCAAGGGGAAGCCCATAGCAATCAGCCCCAGCATTTT
j_gene: TRBJ2-1; abundance: .; d_gene: TRBD2; v_gene: TRBV5-6; CDR3aa: CASRLLAGGSNEQFF; CDR3nt: TGTGCCAGCAGACTTCTAGCGGGAGGTAGTAATGAGCAGTTCTTC
j_gene: TRBJ1-2; abundance: once; d_gene: .; v_gene: TRBV6-5; CDR3aa: CASSYSNFNYGYTF; CDR3nt: TGTGCCAGCAGTTACTCGAACTTTAACTATGGCTACACCTTC
j_gene: TRBJ2-1; abundance: .; d_gene: TRBD1; v_gene: TRBV11-3; CDR3aa: CASSLTGPDNEQFF; CDR3nt: TGTGCCAGCAGCTTGACAGGGCCAGACAATGAGCAGTTCTTC
j_gene: TRBJ1-3; abundance: once; d_gene: .; v_gene: TRBV27; CDR3aa: CASSPAPGNTIYF; CDR3nt: TGTGCCAGCAGCCCGGCCCCGGGAAACACCATATATTTT
j_gene: TRBJ2-3; abundance: .; d_gene: .; v_gene: TRBV5-4; CDR3aa: CASTGGQRTDTQYF; CDR3nt: TGTGCCAGCACGGGCGGTCAGAGGACAGATACGCAGTATTTT
j_gene: TRBJ2-7; abundance: .; d_gene: .; v_gene: TRBV24-1; CDR3aa: CATSRGGTSYEQYF; CDR3nt: TGTGCCACCTCTAGAGGGGGGACCTCCTACGAGCAGTACTTC
j_gene: TRBJ1-5; abundance: .; d_gene: .; v_gene: TRBV6-5; CDR3aa: CASRPDRAQPQHF; CDR3nt: TGTGCCAGCAGGCCAGACAGAGCCCAGCCCCAGCATTTT
j_gene: TRBJ2-7; abundance: once; d_gene: TRBD1; v_gene: TRBV5-1; CDR3aa: CASSLVLGQGSEQYF; CDR3nt: TGCGCCAGTAGCTTGGTATTAGGACAGGGATCCGAGCAGTACTTC
j_gene: TRBJ1-4; abundance: few; d_gene: TRBD1; v_gene: TRBV18; CDR3aa: CASSPQGTVDEKLFF; CDR3nt: TGTGCCAGCTCACCTCAAGGGACAGTAGATGAAAAACTGTTTTTT
j_gene: TRBJ2-1; abundance: .; d_gene: .; v_gene: TRBV7-9; CDR3aa: CASSSLTTYNEQFF; CDR3nt: TGTGCCAGCAGCTCCCTGACCACCTACAATGAGCAGTTCTTC
j_gene: TRBJ2-7; abundance: .; d_gene: .; v_gene: TRBV5-6; CDR3aa: CASSPSRRHEQYF; CDR3nt: TGTGCCAGCAGCCCGTCGAGGCGACACGAGCAGTACTTC
j_gene: TRBJ2-2; abundance: .; d_gene: .; v_gene: TRBV5-8; CDR3aa: CASSLLLQGSGELFF; CDR3nt: TGTGCCAGCAGCCTGCTACTACAGGGATCCGGGGAGCTGTTTTTT
j_gene: TRBJ1-5; abundance: .; d_gene: .; v_gene: TRBV6-2/TRBV6-3; CDR3aa: CASSYYPIGGGQPQHF; CDR3nt: TGTGCCAGCAGTTACTATCCTATTGGAGGAGGTCAGCCCCAGCATTTT
j_gene: TRBJ2-3; abundance: .; d_gene: .; v_gene: TRBV5-1; CDR3aa: CASSLTRDTLADTQYF; CDR3nt: TGCGCCAGCAGCTTGACACGGGACACCTTAGCCGATACGCAGTATTTT
j_gene: TRBJ1-5; abundance: .; d_gene: TRBD1; v_gene: TRBV18; CDR3aa: CASSPLPGQSLSNQPQHF; CDR3nt: TGTGCCAGCTCACCACTTCCGGGACAGAGTTTGAGCAATCAGCCCCAGCATTTT
j_gene: TRBJ1-2; abundance: .; d_gene: .; v_gene: TRBV7-2; CDR3aa: CASSLGQGFNYGYTF; CDR3nt: TGTGCCAGCAGCTTAGGGCAGGGCTTTAACTATGGCTACACCTTC
j_gene: TRBJ2-1; abundance: .; d_gene: TRBD2; v_gene: TRBV4-1; CDR3aa: CASSQMRSSGRAGFEQFF; CDR3nt: TGCGCCAGCAGCCAAATGAGGTCTAGCGGGAGGGCCGGTTTTGAGCAGTTCTTC
j_gene: TRBJ2-7; abundance: .; d_gene: .; v_gene: TRBV12-3/TRBV12-4; CDR3aa: CASSDWGLYEQYF; CDR3nt: TGTGCCAGCAGTGATTGGGGGCTCTACGAGCAGTACTTT
j_gene: TRBJ2-7; abundance: many; d_gene: .; v_gene: TRBV7-9; CDR3aa: CASSSWDTPHEQYF; CDR3nt: TGTGCCAGCAGCTCCTGGGACACCCCTCACGAGCAGTACTTC
j_gene: TRBJ2-7; abundance: .; d_gene: .; v_gene: TRBV19; CDR3aa: CASSRGSSYEQYF; CDR3nt: TGTGCCAGTAGTAGGGGATCCTCCTACGAGCAGTACTTC
j_gene: TRBJ1-1; abundance: .; d_gene: .; v_gene: TRBV6-6; CDR3aa: CASSTPGGVTEAFF; CDR3nt: TGTGCCAGCAGTACCCCCGGGGGGGTGACTGAAGCTTTCTTT
j_gene: TRBJ2-3; abundance: .; d_gene: .; v_gene: TRBV4-3; CDR3aa: CASSLGAPSTDTQYF; CDR3nt: TGCGCCAGCAGCCTTGGAGCCCCTAGCACAGATACGCAGTATTTT
j_gene: TRBJ2-3; abundance: once; d_gene: TRBD2; v_gene: TRBV19; CDR3aa: CASRSGSASTDTQYF; CDR3nt: TGTGCCAGTAGAAGCGGGAGTGCGTCGACAGATACGCAGTATTTT
j_gene: TRBJ1-2; abundance: few; d_gene: .; v_gene: TRBV12-5; CDR3aa: CASGLVLLRGADGYTF; CDR3nt: TGTGCTAGTGGTTTGGTATTACTCCGGGGAGCGGATGGCTACACCTTC
j_gene: TRBJ1-1; abundance: .; d_gene: .; v_gene: TRBV18; CDR3aa: CASAETRMNTEAFF; CDR3nt: TGTGCCAGCGCAGAAACAAGGATGAACACTGAAGCTTTCTTT
j_gene: TRBJ1-4; abundance: once; d_gene: .; v_gene: TRBV5-6; CDR3aa: CASSLGGNMEEKLFF; CDR3nt: TGTGCCAGCAGCTTGGGGGGCAACATGGAGGAAAAACTGTTTTTT
j_gene: TRBJ1-1; abundance: .; d_gene: .; v_gene: TRBV19; CDR3aa: CASSIDGWQLNTEAFF; CDR3nt: TGTGCCAGTAGTATAGATGGCTGGCAGCTGAACACTGAAGCTTTCTTT
j_gene: TRBJ1-5; abundance: .; d_gene: .; v_gene: TRBV29-1; CDR3aa: CSVAAGPSNQPQHF; CDR3nt: TGCAGCGTTGCGGCAGGGCCAAGCAATCAGCCCCAGCATTTT
j_gene: TRBJ1-5; abundance: .; d_gene: .; v_gene: TRBV29-1; CDR3aa: CSVETDRGQPQHF; CDR3nt: TGCAGCGTTGAGACAGATAGGGGTCAGCCCCAGCATTTT
j_gene: TRBJ1-4; abundance: .; d_gene: TRBD1; v_gene: TRBV18; CDR3aa: CASSPPPGQGREKLFF; CDR3nt: TGTGCCAGCTCACCACCACCGGGACAGGGTCGGGAAAAACTGTTTTTT
j_gene: TRBJ2-5; abundance: .; d_gene: .; v_gene: TRBV6-2/TRBV6-3; CDR3aa: CASSPRLVGETQYF; CDR3nt: TGTGCCAGCAGCCCTCGTCTAGTAGGGGAGACCCAGTACTTC
j_gene: TRBJ2-1; abundance: .; d_gene: TRBD2; v_gene: TRBV7-2; CDR3aa: CASSLAAGGGYNEQFF; CDR3nt: TGTGCCAGCAGCTTAGCCGCGGGGGGCGGGTACAATGAGCAGTTCTTC
j_gene: TRBJ1-6; abundance: .; d_gene: .; v_gene: TRBV2; CDR3aa: CARSAGGGGSPLHF; CDR3nt: TGTGCCCGCAGTGCGGGGGGGGGCGGTTCACCCCTCCACTTT
j_gene: TRBJ2-1; abundance: .; d_gene: TRBD1; v_gene: TRBV9; CDR3aa: CASSATDRAPDWGEQFF; CDR3nt: TGTGCCAGCAGCGCCACGGACAGGGCACCAGACTGGGGTGAGCAGTTCTTC
j_gene: TRBJ2-1; abundance: once; d_gene: TRBD1; v_gene: TRBV11-3; CDR3aa: CASSQGTVPSYNEQFF; CDR3nt: TGTGCCAGCAGCCAAGGGACAGTACCTTCCTACAATGAGCAGTTCTTC
j_gene: TRBJ1-2; abundance: .; d_gene: .; v_gene: TRBV9; CDR3aa: CASSVDAASHYGYTF; CDR3nt: TGTGCCAGCAGCGTAGATGCAGCGTCACACTATGGCTACACCTTC
j_gene: TRBJ2-7; abundance: .; d_gene: TRBD1; v_gene: TRBV5-1; CDR3aa: CASSLDTGQGMDEQYF; CDR3nt: TGCGCCAGCAGCTTGGATACGGGACAGGGGATGGACGAGCAGTACTTC
j_gene: TRBJ2-6; abundance: few; d_gene: .; v_gene: TRBV6-4; CDR3aa: CASSDGGSGANVLTF; CDR3nt: TGTGCCAGCAGTGACGGAGGTTCTGGGGCCAACGTCCTGACTTTC
j_gene: TRBJ1-1; abundance: .; d_gene: .; v_gene: TRBV13; CDR3aa: CASHAMTGEPFEAFF; CDR3nt: TGTGCCAGCCACGCAATGACAGGAGAACCCTTTGAAGCTTTCTTT
j_gene: TRBJ2-7; abundance: .; d_gene: .; v_gene: TRBV7-2; CDR3aa: CAAQKGGLVGEQYF; CDR3nt: TGTGCCGCTCAAAAAGGGGGTCTAGTCGGCGAGCAGTACTTC